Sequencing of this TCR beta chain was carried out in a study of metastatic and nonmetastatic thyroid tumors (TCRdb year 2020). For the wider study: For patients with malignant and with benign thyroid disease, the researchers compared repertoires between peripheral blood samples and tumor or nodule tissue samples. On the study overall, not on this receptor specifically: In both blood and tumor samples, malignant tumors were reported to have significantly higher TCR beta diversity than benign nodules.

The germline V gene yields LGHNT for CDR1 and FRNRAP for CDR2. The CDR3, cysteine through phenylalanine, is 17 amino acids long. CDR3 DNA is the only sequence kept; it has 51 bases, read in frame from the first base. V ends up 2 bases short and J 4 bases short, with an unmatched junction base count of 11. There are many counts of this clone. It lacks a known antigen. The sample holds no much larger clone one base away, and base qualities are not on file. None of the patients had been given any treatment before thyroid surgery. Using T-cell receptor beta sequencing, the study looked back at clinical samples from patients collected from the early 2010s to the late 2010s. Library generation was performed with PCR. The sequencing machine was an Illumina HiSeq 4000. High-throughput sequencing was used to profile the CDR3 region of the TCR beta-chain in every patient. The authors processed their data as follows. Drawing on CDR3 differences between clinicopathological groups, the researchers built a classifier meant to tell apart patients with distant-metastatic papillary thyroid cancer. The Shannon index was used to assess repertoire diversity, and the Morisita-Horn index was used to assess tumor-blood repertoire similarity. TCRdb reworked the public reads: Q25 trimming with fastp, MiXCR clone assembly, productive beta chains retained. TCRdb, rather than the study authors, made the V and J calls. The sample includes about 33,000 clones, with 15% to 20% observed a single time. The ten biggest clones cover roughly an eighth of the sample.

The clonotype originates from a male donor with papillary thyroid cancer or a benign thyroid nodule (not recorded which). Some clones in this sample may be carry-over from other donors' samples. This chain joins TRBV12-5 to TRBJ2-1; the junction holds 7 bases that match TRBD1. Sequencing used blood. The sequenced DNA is TGTGCTAGTGGTTTGTATCAAGCCGGCAGGGGGTACAATGAGCAGTTCTTC. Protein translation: CASGLYQAGRGYNEQFF.